These 12 T cell receptor beta chains were all obtained from the same sample, sequenced in a study of OX40 agonist ivuxolimab in advanced cancers. Profiled with immunoSEQ multiplex PCR; TCRdb holds only in-frame clones, not every one. Of approximately 50,000 clones listed, approximately 80% are singletons. The sample consisted of CD4+ or CD8+ T cells sorted from blood, taken in a trial of the OX40 agonist ivuxolimab. The receptors derive from an adult with an advanced solid tumor such as melanoma, head and neck, liver or kidney cancer.

V is TRBV18 and J is TRBJ2-7; D is perhaps TRBD1 (6 bases). Per the germline V gene, CDR1 is KGHSH and CDR2 is LQKENI. V was clipped by 8 bases and J by 6 bases, with 20 bases between them. CDR3 length equals 14 residues. The CDR3: CASTDSLSLREQYF. The CDR3 nucleotides read TGTGCCAGCACGGACAGTCTCTCCCTCCGCGAGCAGTACTTC.

The gene calls are TRBV5-8 and TRBJ2-5; 7 bases map to TRBD1. The V and J ends lost 2 bases and 5 bases, in that order; junction bases with no gene match: 3. CDR3 length equals 13 residues. In germline, CDR1 is SGHTS, CDR2 YDEGEE. The CDR3 DNA follows: TGTGCCAGCAGCTTACAGGGGCCGGAGACCCAGTACTTC. Its translation: CASSLQGPETQYF. The full variable domain, completed using reference TRBV5-8 and TRBJ2-5, is EAGVTQSPTHLIKTRGQQATLRCSPISGHTSVYWYQQALGLGLQFLLWYDEGEERNRGNFPPRFSGRQFPNYSSELNVNALELEDSALYLCASSLQGPETQYFGPGTRLLVL.

The rearrangement joins TRBV2 to TRBJ1-2, with TRBD1 matching 8 bases. The germline CDR1 and CDR2 sequences are SNHLY and FYNNEI. The CDR3 covers 14 residues. V trimming: 5 bases; J trimming: 2 bases; junction bases outside the gene matches: 4. In DNA, the CDR3 is TGTGCCAGCAGTTCCGGACAGGGAAACTATGGCTACACCTTC. Translated: CASSSGQGNYGYTF.

The rearrangement links TRBV7-2 to TRBJ1-1, with a weak D call TRBD1 (6 bases). Germline assignment: CDR1 SGHTA and CDR2 FQGNSA. Trimming pared 5 bases from V and 1 base from J, leaving 20 bases between. The CDR3 runs to 17 residues. CDR3 sequence (DNA): TGTGCCAGCAGCCCCCCGGGACATAATTCCGCGAACACTGAAGCTTTCTTT. Its protein product is CASSPPGHNSANTEAFF. Looking up the rest from reference TRBV7-2 and TRBJ1-1 gives the full variable domain: GAGVSQSPSNKVTEKGKDVELRCDPISGHTALYWYRQSLGQGLEFLIYFQGNSAPDKSGLPSDRFSAERTGGSVSTLTIQRTQQEDSAVYLCASSPPGHNSANTEAFFGQGTRLTVV.

The chain employs TRBV28 and TRBJ2-1; 8 bases align to TRBD1. Germline CDR1 MDHEN, CDR2 SYDVKM. With V trimmed by 1 base and J by 5 bases, 7 bases remained unmatched. CDR3 size: 16 residues. CDR3 coding DNA: TGTGCCAGCAGTTTATTCGGCCAGGGGGCCGACAATGAGCAGTTCTTC. It is translated as CASSLFGQGADNEQFF.

Only a few counts were recorded for this clone. The chain links TRBV19 to TRBJ1-4, with 7 bases lining up with TRBD1. The CDR3 is 15 amino acids. In germline, CDR1 is LNHDA, CDR2 SQIVND (reference sequence). V lost 3 bases to trimming and J lost 4 bases; unmatched junction nucleotides: 5. The CDR3, as DNA: TGTGCCAGTAGTATCCCGGACAGGTATAATGAAAAACTGTTTTTT. Residues: CASSIPDRYNEKLFF.

The chain has TRBV18 and TRBJ1-1, with D possibly TRBD1 on 5 matching bases. Trimming took off 3 bases at V and 5 bases at J, with 16 bases between the two ends. Per the germline V gene, CDR1 is KGHSH and CDR2 is LQKENI. The length of the CDR3 is 15 residues. In DNA, the CDR3 is TGTGCCAGCTCACCTACTGTCGGGGGGTTTACTGAAGCTTTCTTT. Protein: CASSPTVGGFTEAFF.

The rearrangement links TRBV10-3 to TRBJ2-5; 11 bases agree with TRBD2. The CDR3 runs to 17 residues. The germline gives CDR1 ENHRY, CDR2 SYGVKD. After removal of 3 bases from V and 2 bases from J, the junction contained 8 bases not matched to a gene. The CDR3 DNA reads as TGTGCCATCAGTGATCTAGCGGGGGGAACCGATCAAGAGACCCAGTACTTC. Translating gives CAISDLAGGTDQETQYF.

The chain is built from TRBV27 and TRBJ2-5; no definite D call. The CDR3 loop spans 12 amino acids. V was trimmed by 6 bases and J by 5 bases, leaving 10 bases between them. Germline V gene lookup returns CDR1 MNHEY and CDR2 SMNVEV (reference sequence). The CDR3 sequence is CASRDPGETQYF. DNA of the CDR3: TGTGCCAGCAGGGACCCTGGGGAGACCCAGTACTTC.

J is TRBJ2-1 and V is TRBV7-6; D uncertain. The germline gives CDR1 SGHVS, CDR2 FNYEAQ. This CDR3 has 14 residues. Trimming removed 2 bases at V and 5 bases at J, with 10 bases between. DNA for the CDR3: TGTGCCAGCAGCTTAAGGGCCGGAGACAATGAGCAGTTCTTC. Protein: CASSLRAGDNEQFF.

This chain uses TRBV2 with TRBJ2-1, with 10 nucleotides matching TRBD2. The trim removed 4 bases at V and 6 bases at J, leaving 6 bases unmatched. CDR3 length equals 15 residues. CDR1 and CDR2 (germline): SNHLY, FYNNEI. This chain's CDR3 is CASSVGRTSGNEQFF. The CDR3 DNA is TGTGCCAGCAGTGTCGGGAGGACTAGCGGCAATGAGCAGTTCTTC.

V gene TRBV2 combines with J gene TRBJ2-5; TRBD2 matches 14 bases. Looked up from germline, CDR1 is SNHLY and CDR2 is FYNNEI. The CDR3 has 17 amino acids. J gave up 0 bases and V 4 bases, and 4 bases lay outside the gene matches. The CDR3 loop is CASSAGLAGGNQETQYF. In nucleotides, the CDR3 is TGTGCCAGCAGTGCAGGACTAGCGGGAGGCAACCAAGAGACCCAGTACTTC.